This TCR beta chain comes out of a study of blood T cells in healthy people across ages. For the second PCR, which ran for about 6 to 11 cycles, a sample-barcoded 5' primer and a J-beta primer mix were used. TCRdb reanalysed the 5' RACE reads using MiXCR and keeps one entry per CDR3 protein. The sample has roughly 730,000 distinct CDR3 sequences; around three fifths are singletons. This clonotype has a handful of counts. The V gene end was trimmed by 4 bases and the J gene end by 0 bases; junction bases not matched to a gene: 0. The CDR3 has 13 amino acids. Germline loops: CDR1 DFQATT, CDR2 SNEGSKA (reference sequence). Total RNA was isolated from each sample in quantities of at least 6 micrograms.

This sequence was found in a man aged 35-49 years in good health. Input material: blood. The chain joins TRBV20-1 to TRBJ2-1; 7 nucleotides align to TRBD1. DNA for the CDR3: TGCAGTGCTACAGGGGGCTCCTACAATGAGCAGTTCTTC. This sequence encodes CSATGGSYNEQFF.